Below, one T cell receptor (beta chain) is given with its context. This clonotype was counted a few times. The specificity of this receptor is unknown. One base away there is no much larger clone; base qualities are not given. This sample stems from a study of response to subunit inactivated influenza vaccine (dated by TCRdb to about 2018). Study-level background: Deep quantitative T cell receptor repertoire profiling was used in the study to track responses to a trivalent subunit inactivated influenza vaccine. General conclusions and limits of the study: According to the authors, only a limited number of new T cells may be recruited by each seasonal influenza vaccination.

Library creation used RT-PCR. The sequencer was an Illumina HiSeq 2500. TCRdb trimmed the raw reads at Q25, called clones with MiXCR and kept productive beta chains. Each CDR3 protein appears once, grouped with its most common genes and DNA. A total of some 200,000 distinct CDR3 sequences appear in this sample, 12% of them only once. The ten biggest clones cover 29% of the sample. CDR1 is given as MDHEN and CDR2 as SYDVKM, both from the germline V gene. The cysteine opens and the phenylalanine closes a CDR3 of 15 amino acids. Only the CDR3 region is kept as DNA, spanning 45 bases read in frame from base 1. V loses 5 bases, J loses 4 bases, and the germline ends lie 15 bases apart. These data were likewise used in another study, on T cells expressing NK-cell markers. Taken from the second paper: TCR beta cDNA libraries were prepared using 5'RACE template switching, which introduced a universal primer site and unique molecular identifiers. Eight or nine donors provided sorted CD3+CD56+NKG2C+, CD3+CD56+NKG2C- and CD3+CD56-NKG2C+ T-cell subsets, whose TCR beta-chain repertoires were profiled. Among the eight sequenced donors, seven were HCMV-seropositive and one was HCMV-seronegative. In several experiments an anti-gammadeltaTCR antibody was added to restrict sorting to alphabetaTCR-expressing T cells. In several donors, the dominant CD3+CD56+NKG2C+ clonotypes were found to rank among the top 10 CD8+ clonotypes and to make up roughly 1.0-7.5% of CD8+ T cells. Those dominant clonotypes were again the most abundant among CD3+CD56-NKG2C+ cells in a handful of donors, at 28.3-60.1%. It remained unclear whether the expanded NKG2C-expressing T cell clones were specific for HCMV antigens. The study sequenced eight donors, all healthy volunteers chosen at random: three men and five women. HCMV serostatus was determined by detecting HCMV-specific IgG in serum with a commercial ELISA kit. Ficoll density gradient centrifugation was used to isolate peripheral blood mononuclear cells from blood. Magnetic immunoseparation with Miltenyi isolation kits was used to isolate CD4+ and CD8+ T cells from PBMC. Priming for cDNA synthesis came from the TCR beta constant segment, and two successive PCR amplification steps followed. Illumina HiSeq 2000/2500, MiSeq or NextSeq was used to sequence libraries as 2 x 150 bp reads. MIGEC was used to demultiplex reads and group reads by UMI, and MiTCR was used to assemble and quantify clonotypes. To exclude erroneous sequences, only TCR cDNA sequences supported by at least two reads were retained. The tcR package was used for downstream repertoire analysis, and clonotypes were matched across fractions by CDR3 nucleotide sequence plus V segment. VDJmatch was used to annotate antigen specificity against VDJdb, with one amino acid substitution in CDR3 allowed.

The chain employs TRBV28 and TRBJ2-1; D gene: possibly TRBD1, on 6 matching bases. The sequence was obtained from a man aged 50-60 years who received an inactivated influenza vaccine. Donor details come from another sample of the same person, matched by shared clones. The sequencing used CD8+ T cells sorted from PBMCs, collected 12 days after vaccination. In nucleotides, the sequence is TGTGCCAGCAGTCCGGACAGTCGAGGGTACAATGAGCAGTTCTTC. Its protein reads: CASSPDSRGYNEQFF.